This T cell receptor beta chain came from a study of blood T cell repertoires in COVID-19. As for the study in general: Both acute and convalescent COVID-19 samples were obtained from the United States, Italy and Spain.

Clones were sequenced by immunoSEQ multiplex PCR, and TCRdb holds only the in-frame ones, with some missing. Here the sample spans 180,000 or so clones, over 80% being singletons. Deletions cut 2 bases from V and 4 bases from J, with 6 bases between. CDR1 is KGHSH, CDR2 LQKENI, per germline. This CDR3 is 14 amino acids long. This TCR was recovered from a woman in her forties or fifties who had recovered from COVID-19. Sequencing was carried out using PBMCs or T cells enriched from blood (not recorded which). This chain links TRBV18 with TRBJ1-6; no definite D call. In DNA form, the CDR3 reads TGTGCCAGCTCACCAGCACAGTATAATTCACCCCTCCACTTT. Translated, it gives CASSPAQYNSPLHF.